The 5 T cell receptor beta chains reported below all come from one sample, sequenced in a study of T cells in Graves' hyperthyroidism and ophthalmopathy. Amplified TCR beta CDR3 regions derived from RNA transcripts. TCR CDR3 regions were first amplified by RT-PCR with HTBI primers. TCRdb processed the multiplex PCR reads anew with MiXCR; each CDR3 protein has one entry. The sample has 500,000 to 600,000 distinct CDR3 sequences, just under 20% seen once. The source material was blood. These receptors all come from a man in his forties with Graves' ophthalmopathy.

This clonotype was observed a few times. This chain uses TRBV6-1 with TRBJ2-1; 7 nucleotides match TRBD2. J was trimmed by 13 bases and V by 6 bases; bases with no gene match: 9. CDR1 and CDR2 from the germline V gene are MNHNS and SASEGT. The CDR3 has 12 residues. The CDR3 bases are TGTGCCAGCAGCCCCCGGGAGGATAAACAGTTCTTC. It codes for CASSPREDKQFF.

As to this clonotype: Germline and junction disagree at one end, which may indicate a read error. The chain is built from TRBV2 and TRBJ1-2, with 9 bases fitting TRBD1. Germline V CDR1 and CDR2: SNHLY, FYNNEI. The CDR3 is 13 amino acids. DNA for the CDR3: TGTGCCGGCAGTACTCGGACAGGGGACGGCTACACCTTC. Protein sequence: CAGSTRTGDGYTF.

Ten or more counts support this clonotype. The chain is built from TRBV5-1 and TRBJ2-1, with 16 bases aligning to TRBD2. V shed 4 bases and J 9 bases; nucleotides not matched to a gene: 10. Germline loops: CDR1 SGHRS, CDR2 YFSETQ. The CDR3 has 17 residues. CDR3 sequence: CASSNRAGTSGGVEQFF. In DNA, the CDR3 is TGCGCCAGCAGCAACCGGGCCGGGACTAGCGGGGGGGTTGAGCAGTTCTTC.

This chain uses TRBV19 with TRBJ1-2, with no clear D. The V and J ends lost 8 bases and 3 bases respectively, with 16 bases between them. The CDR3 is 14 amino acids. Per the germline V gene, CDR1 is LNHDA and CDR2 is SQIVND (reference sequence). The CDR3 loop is CASAQRDYDYGYTF. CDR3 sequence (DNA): TGTGCCAGTGCCCAGCGGGATTACGACTATGGCTACACCTTC.

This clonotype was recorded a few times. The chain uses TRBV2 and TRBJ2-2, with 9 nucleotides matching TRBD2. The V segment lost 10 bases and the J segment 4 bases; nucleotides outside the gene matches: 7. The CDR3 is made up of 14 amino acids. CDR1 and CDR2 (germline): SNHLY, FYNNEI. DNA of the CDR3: TGTGCCATCGTAGCGGGAGAGGTCACCGGGGAGCTGTTTTTT. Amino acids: CAIVAGEVTGELFF. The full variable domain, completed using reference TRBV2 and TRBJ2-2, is EPEVTQTPSHQVTQMGQEVILRCVPISNHLYFYWYRQILGQKVEFLVSFYNNEISEKSEIFDDQFSVERPDGSNFTLKIRSTKLEDSAMYFCAIVAGEVTGELFFGEGSRLTVL.